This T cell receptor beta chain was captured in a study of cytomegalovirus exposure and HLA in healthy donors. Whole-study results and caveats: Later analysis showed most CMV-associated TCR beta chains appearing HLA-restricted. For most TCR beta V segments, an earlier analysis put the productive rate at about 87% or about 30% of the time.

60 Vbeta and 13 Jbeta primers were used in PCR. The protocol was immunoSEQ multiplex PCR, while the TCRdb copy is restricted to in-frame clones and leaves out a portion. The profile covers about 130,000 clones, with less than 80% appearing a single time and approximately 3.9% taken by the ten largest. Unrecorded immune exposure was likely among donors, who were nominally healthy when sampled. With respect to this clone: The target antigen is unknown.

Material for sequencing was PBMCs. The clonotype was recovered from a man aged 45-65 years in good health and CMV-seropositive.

This chain's CDR3 is CASSIDQGYTGELFF. CDR3 bases: TGTGCCAGTAGTATCGACCAGGGATACACCGGGGAGCTGTTTTTT. The V call is TRBV19, the J call TRBJ2-2; perhaps TRBD1 as D (5 bases). Germline CDR1 reads LNHDA; CDR2 reads SQIVND (reference sequence). The CDR3 is 15 residues long. The V and J ends lost 3 bases and 3 bases respectively, with 11 bases between them.